This T cell receptor (beta chain) was observed in a study of cytomegalovirus exposure and HLA in healthy donors. Overall study results and limits: Both high specificity and high sensitivity reportedly marked the classifier's diagnosis of cytomegalovirus status. There were a few CMV-associated chains whose specificity for CMV antigens was confirmed in vitro.

Germline CDR1 reads SNHLY; CDR2 reads FYNNEI. This CDR3 region has 16 residues. The junction had 9 bases not matched to a gene; V was cut back by 3 bases and J by 5 bases. With regard to this clone: The antigen is unknown.

Sequencing was performed with immunoSEQ multiplex PCR; in TCRdb, only in-frame clones are kept and a portion is missing. Here the sample spans about 150,000 clones, less than 95% being singletons. The sequencing input was PBMCs. V usage is TRBV2 and J usage is TRBJ2-7; 11 bases align to TRBD2. This sequence originates from a man aged 18 to 30 in good health and CMV-seropositive. The CDR3 DNA is TGTGCCAGCAGTGACAGACTTAGCGGGAGGGCCCACGAGCAGTACTTC. This codes for CASSDRLSGRAHEQYF. Full variable domain (missing parts from reference TRBV2 and TRBJ2-7): EPEVTQTPSHQVTQMGQEVILRCVPISNHLYFYWYRQILGQKVEFLVSFYNNEISEKSEIFDDQFSVERPDGSNFTLKIRSTKLEDSAMYFCASSDRLSGRAHEQYFGPGTRLTVT.